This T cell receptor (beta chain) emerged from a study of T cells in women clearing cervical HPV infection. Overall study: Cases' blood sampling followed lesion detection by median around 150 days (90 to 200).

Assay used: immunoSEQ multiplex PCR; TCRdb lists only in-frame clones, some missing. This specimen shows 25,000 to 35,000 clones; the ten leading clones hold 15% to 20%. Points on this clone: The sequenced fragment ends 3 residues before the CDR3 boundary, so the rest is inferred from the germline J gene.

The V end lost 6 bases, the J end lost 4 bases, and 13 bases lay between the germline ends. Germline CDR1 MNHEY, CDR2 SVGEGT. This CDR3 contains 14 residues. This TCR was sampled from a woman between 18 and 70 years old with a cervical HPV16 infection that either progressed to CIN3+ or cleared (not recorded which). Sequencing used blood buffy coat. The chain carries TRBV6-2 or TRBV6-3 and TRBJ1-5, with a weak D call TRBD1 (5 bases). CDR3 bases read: TGTGCCAGCAGCCCGGGACTGATGAATCAGCCC. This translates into CASSPGLMNQP. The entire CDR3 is CASSPGLMNQPQHF.